This TCR beta chain was documented in a study of T cells after yellow fever vaccination. TCRdb re-derived calls from the 5' RACE reads in MiXCR, one entry per CDR3 protein. The sample consists of roughly 310,000 distinct CDR3 sequences, 7.5% to 9% of them appearing once. Trimming shortened V by 1 base and J by 7 bases, and 6 bases separated the two germline ends. The CDR3 sequence is 12 residues long. Germline V gene sequence: CDR1 KGHDR, CDR2 SFDVKD. This clonotype was sampled from a man aged 18 to 35 who received the YFV17D yellow fever vaccine. The V call is TRBV24-1, the J call TRBJ1-1, with D uncertain. The sample was PBMCs, taken on the day of the first yellow fever vaccination. The CDR3: CATSDFANEAFF. The CDR3 DNA sequence: TGTGCCACCAGTGATTTCGCGAATGAAGCTTTCTTT.